The rows below give T cell receptor beta chains drawn from one sample of a study of pediatric ulcerative colitis. Libraries were prepared by immunoSEQ multiplex PCR; TCRdb keeps only in-frame clonotypes and omits some of them. The table records tens of thousands of clones, more than 75% of them present only once. The material sequenced was blood. All receptors derive from a boy between 10 and 17 years old who was a control in a study of pediatric ulcerative colitis. The CDR3 runs from the conserved cysteine through the conserved F or W. The order of the fields is CDR3 DNA, CDR3 protein, V gene, D gene, J gene, clone size. A D gene is named only where the DNA matches it firmly. Clone size appears in some rows only: once, few, many, or a class for an expanded clone.

CDR3 DNA: TGTGCCAGCAGTTTATACGGGGGCGCGGGCAATCAGCCCCAGCATTTT
CDR3 protein: CASSLYGGAGNQPQHF
V gene: TRBV27
D gene: NA
J gene: TRBJ1-5
clone size: NA

CDR3 DNA: TGTGCCACCGTAGCGGGGGGACGACCCTACGAGCAGTACTTC
CDR3 protein: CATVAGGRPYEQYF
V gene: TRBV6-5
D gene: TRBD2
J gene: TRBJ2-7
clone size: NA

CDR3 DNA: TGTGCCAGTAGTACATATGGGACGGGGAACACTGAAGCTTTCTTT
CDR3 protein: CASSTYGTGNTEAFF
V gene: TRBV19
D gene: NA
J gene: TRBJ1-1
clone size: NA

CDR3 DNA: TGTGCCAGCAGTGAAGCCGGACACATGAGTGCGACCCTCCACTTT
CDR3 protein: CASSEAGHMSATLHF
V gene: TRBV6-1
D gene: NA
J gene: TRBJ1-6
clone size: few

CDR3 DNA: TGTGCCAGCAGCGTAGGGGCTAGCGCTAGCACAGATACGCAGTATTTT
CDR3 protein: CASSVGASASTDTQYF
V gene: TRBV9
D gene: NA
J gene: TRBJ2-3
clone size: NA

CDR3 DNA: TGTGCCAGCAGCTTAGACGCGGGTGGGACTAGATACGAGCAGTACTTC
CDR3 protein: CASSLDAGGTRYEQYF
V gene: TRBV7-6
D gene: TRBD2
J gene: TRBJ2-7
clone size: NA

CDR3 DNA: TGTGCCAGTAGTCTCCACCGGGGAGGGGGCCACACCTTC
CDR3 protein: CASSLHRGGGHTF
V gene: TRBV19
D gene: TRBD1
J gene: TRBJ1-2
clone size: few

CDR3 DNA: TGTGCCAGCAGTTTACGTTACTATAAGGGGAGTAACACCGGGGAGCTGTTTTTT
CDR3 protein: CASSLRYYKGSNTGELFF
V gene: TRBV28
D gene: NA
J gene: TRBJ2-2
clone size: NA

CDR3 DNA: TGCGCCAGCATCCTGGCGGGGGGGTACGAGCAGTACTTC
CDR3 protein: CASILAGGYEQYF
V gene: TRBV10-2
D gene: TRBD2
J gene: TRBJ2-7
clone size: once

CDR3 DNA: TGTGCCAGCAGCTTAGACCTGGGACTGTTCGAGCAGTACTTC
CDR3 protein: CASSLDLGLFEQYF
V gene: TRBV7-9
D gene: NA
J gene: TRBJ2-7
clone size: few

CDR3 DNA: TGTGCCAGTAGTGATTTCTCGCAGGGAAACGAGCAGTACTTC
CDR3 protein: CASSDFSQGNEQYF
V gene: TRBV19
D gene: NA
J gene: TRBJ2-7
clone size: few

CDR3 DNA: TGTGCCAGCAGCGGCAGGGTACTTGAAAAACTGTTTTTT
CDR3 protein: CASSGRVLEKLFF
V gene: TRBV7-8
D gene: NA
J gene: TRBJ1-4
clone size: few

CDR3 DNA: TGTGCCAGCACCCCCGGACGTGGATCTTACGAGCAGTACTTC
CDR3 protein: CASTPGRGSYEQYF
V gene: TRBV5-6
D gene: NA
J gene: TRBJ2-7
clone size: NA

CDR3 DNA: TGCGCCAGCAGCTTGGGAGGCGATACGCAGTATTTT
CDR3 protein: CASSLGGDTQYF
V gene: TRBV5-1
D gene: NA
J gene: TRBJ2-3
clone size: NA

CDR3 DNA: TGTGCCAGCAGTCCAGCCGGGACGGGGAACTCCTATAATTCACCCCTCCACTTT
CDR3 protein: CASSPAGTGNSYNSPLHF
V gene: TRBV27
D gene: NA
J gene: TRBJ1-6
clone size: few

CDR3 DNA: TGTGCCACCAGCAGCACGGGGGGCGATTCACCCCTCCACTTT
CDR3 protein: CATSSTGGDSPLHF
V gene: TRBV15
D gene: NA
J gene: TRBJ1-6
clone size: few

CDR3 DNA: TGTGCCAGCAGCAAAGCTTTCGACAGGGGCCACTCCTACGAGCAGTACTTC
CDR3 protein: CASSKAFDRGHSYEQYF
V gene: TRBV21-1
D gene: NA
J gene: TRBJ2-7
clone size: NA